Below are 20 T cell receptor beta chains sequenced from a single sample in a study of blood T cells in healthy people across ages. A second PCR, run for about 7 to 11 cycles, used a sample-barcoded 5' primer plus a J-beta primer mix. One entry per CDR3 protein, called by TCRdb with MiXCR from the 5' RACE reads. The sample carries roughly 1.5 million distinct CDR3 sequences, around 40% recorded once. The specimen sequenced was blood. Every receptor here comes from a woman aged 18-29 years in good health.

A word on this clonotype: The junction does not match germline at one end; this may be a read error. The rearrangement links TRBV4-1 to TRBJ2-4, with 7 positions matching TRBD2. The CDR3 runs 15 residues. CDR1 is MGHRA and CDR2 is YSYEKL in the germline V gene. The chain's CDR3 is CASSQHDGGFYGQYF. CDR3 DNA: TGCGCCAGTAGCCAACATGACGGGGGGTTCTACGGGCAGTACTTC.

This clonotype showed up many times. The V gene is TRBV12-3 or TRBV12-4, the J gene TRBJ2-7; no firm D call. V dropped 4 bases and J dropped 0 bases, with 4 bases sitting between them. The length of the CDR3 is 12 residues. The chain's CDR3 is CASSYDSYEQYF. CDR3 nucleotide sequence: TGTGCCAGCAGTTACGACTCCTACGAGCAGTACTTC.

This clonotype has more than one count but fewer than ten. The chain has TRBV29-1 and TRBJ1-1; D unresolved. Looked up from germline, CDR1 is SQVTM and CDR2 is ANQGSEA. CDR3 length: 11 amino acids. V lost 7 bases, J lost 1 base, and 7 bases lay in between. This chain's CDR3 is CSETANTEAFF. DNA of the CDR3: TGCAGCGAGACGGCGAACACTGAAGCTTTCTTT. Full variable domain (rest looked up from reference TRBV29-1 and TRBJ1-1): SAVISQKPSRDICQRGTSLTIQCQVDSQVTMMFWYRQQPGQSLTLIATANQGSEATYESGFVIDKFPISRPNLTFSTLTVSNMSPEDSSIYLCSETANTEAFFGQGTRLTVV.

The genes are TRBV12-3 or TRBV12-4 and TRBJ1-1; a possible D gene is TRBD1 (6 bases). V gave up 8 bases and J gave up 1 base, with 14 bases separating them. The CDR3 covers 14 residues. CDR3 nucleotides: TGTGCCAGCTGGGCTGGACAGCGGAACACTGAAGCTTTCTTT. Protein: CASWAGQRNTEAFF.

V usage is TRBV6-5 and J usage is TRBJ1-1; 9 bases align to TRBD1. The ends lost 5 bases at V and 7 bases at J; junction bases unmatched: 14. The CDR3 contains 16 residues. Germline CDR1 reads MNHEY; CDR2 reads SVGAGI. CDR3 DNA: TGTGCCAGCAGTCCCGAAATACAGGGGGCGACGGATGAAGCTTTCTTT. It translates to CASSPEIQGATDEAFF.

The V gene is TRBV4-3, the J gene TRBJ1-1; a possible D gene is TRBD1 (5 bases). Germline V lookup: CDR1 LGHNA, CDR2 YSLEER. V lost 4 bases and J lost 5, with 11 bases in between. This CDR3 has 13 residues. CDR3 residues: CASSPTSGTEAFF. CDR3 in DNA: TGCGCCAGCAGCCCGACTTCAGGGACTGAAGCTTTCTTT.

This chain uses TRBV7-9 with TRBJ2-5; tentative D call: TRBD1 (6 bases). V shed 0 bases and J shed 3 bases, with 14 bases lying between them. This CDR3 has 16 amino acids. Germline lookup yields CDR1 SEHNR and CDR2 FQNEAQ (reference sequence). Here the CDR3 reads CASSLAGAEEEETQYF. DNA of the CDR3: TGTGCCAGCAGCTTAGCGGGGGCGGAGGAAGAAGAGACCCAGTACTTC.

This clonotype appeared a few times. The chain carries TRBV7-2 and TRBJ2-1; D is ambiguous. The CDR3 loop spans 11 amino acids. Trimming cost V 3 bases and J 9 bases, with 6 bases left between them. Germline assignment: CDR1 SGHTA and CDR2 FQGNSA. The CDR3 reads CASSFTTEQFF. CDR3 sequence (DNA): TGTGCCAGCAGCTTCACCACTGAGCAGTTCTTC.

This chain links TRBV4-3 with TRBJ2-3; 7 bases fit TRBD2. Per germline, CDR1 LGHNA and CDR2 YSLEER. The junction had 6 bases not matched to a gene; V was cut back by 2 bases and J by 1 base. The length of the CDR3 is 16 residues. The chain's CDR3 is CASSQPPGGGTDTQYF. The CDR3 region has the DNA TGCGCCAGCAGCCAACCCCCGGGAGGAGGCACAGATACGCAGTATTTT.

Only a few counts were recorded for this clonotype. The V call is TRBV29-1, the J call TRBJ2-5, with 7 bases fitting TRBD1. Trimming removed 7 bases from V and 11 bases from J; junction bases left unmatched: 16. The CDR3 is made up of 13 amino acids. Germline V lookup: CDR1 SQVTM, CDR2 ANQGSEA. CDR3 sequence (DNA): TGCAGCGCTACAACAGGGGTTTCGCATGAGCAGTACTTC. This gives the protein CSATTGVSHEQYF.

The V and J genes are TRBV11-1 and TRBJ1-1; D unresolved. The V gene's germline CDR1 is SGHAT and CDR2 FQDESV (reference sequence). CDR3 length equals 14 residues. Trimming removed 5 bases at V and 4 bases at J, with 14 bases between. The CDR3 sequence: CASSVHGGVTEAFF. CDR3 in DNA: TGTGCCAGCAGCGTACACGGCGGGGTCACTGAAGCTTTCTTT. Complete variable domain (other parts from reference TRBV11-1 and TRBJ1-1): EAEVAQSPRYKITEKSQAVAFWCDPISGHATLYWYRQILGQGPELLVQFQDESVVDDSQLPKDRFSAERLKGVDSTLKIQPAELGDSAMYLCASSVHGGVTEAFFGQGTRLTVV.

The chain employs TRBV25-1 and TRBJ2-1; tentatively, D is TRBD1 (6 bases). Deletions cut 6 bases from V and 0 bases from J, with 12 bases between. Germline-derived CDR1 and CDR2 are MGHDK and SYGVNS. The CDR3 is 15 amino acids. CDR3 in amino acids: CASRTTGASYNEQFF. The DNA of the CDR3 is TGTGCCAGCAGAACGACAGGAGCCTCCTACAATGAGCAGTTCTTC.

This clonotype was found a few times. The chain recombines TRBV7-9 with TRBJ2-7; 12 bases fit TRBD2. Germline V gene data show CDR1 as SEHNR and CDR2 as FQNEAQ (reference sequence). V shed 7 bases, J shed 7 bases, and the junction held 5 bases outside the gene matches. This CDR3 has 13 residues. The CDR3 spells CASNPGLAGEQYF. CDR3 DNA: TGTGCCAGCAACCCTGGACTAGCGGGAGAGCAGTACTTC.

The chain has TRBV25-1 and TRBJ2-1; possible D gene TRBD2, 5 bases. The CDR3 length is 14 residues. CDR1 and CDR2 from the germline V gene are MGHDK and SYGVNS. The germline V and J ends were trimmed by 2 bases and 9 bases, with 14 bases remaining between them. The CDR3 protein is CASSEAGPRLEQFF. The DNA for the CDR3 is TGTGCCAGCAGTGAAGCGGGCCCCAGGCTTGAGCAGTTCTTC.

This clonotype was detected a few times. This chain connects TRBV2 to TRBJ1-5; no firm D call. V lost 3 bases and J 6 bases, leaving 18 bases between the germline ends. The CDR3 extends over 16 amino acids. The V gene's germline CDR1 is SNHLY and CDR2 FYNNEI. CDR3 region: CASSDGVWTPGQPQHF. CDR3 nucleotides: TGTGCCAGCAGTGATGGTGTGTGGACCCCGGGTCAGCCCCAGCATTTT.

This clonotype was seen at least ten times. CDR3 bases: TGCAGCGTGGCCGGGACGGAGTACAATGAGCAGTTCTTC. Translated: CSVAGTEYNEQFF. The rearrangement links TRBV29-1 to TRBJ2-1, with D perhaps TRBD1 or TRBD2 (5 bases each). CDR1 and CDR2 from the germline V gene are SQVTM and ANQGSEA. The CDR3 covers 13 residues. Trimming took 6 bases from V and 4 from J, leaving 13 bases between them.

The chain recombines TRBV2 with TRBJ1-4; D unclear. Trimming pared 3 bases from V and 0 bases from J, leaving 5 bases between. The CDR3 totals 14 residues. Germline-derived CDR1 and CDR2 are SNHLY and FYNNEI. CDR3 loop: CASSEVATNEKLFF. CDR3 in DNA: TGTGCCAGCAGTGAGGTTGCAACTAATGAAAAACTGTTTTTT.

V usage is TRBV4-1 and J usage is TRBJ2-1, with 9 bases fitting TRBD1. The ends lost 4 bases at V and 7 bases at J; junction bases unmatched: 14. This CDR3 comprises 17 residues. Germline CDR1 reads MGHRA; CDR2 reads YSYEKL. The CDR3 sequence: CASSRVAGTGMENEQFF. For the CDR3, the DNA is TGCGCCAGCAGCCGTGTCGCCGGGACAGGGATGGAAAATGAGCAGTTCTTC.

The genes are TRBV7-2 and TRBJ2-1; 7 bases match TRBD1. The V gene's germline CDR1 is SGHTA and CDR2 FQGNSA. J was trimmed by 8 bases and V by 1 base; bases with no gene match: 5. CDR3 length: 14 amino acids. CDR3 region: CASSLVRQGDEQFF. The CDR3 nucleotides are TGTGCCAGCAGCTTAGTGCGACAGGGAGATGAGCAGTTCTTC. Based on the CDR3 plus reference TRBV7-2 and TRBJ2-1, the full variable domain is GAGVSQSPSNKVTEKGKDVELRCDPISGHTALYWYRQSLGQGLEFLIYFQGNSAPDKSGLPSDRFSAERTGGSVSTLTIQRTQQEDSAVYLCASSLVRQGDEQFFGPGTRLTVL.

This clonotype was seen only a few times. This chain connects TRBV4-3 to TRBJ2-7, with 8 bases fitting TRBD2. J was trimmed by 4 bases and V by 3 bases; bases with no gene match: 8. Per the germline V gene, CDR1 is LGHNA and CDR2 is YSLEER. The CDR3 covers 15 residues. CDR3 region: CASSHSGRGSYEQYF. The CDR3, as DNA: TGCGCCAGCAGCCACAGCGGGAGAGGTTCATACGAGCAGTACTTC.